Below, 8 T cell receptor beta chains from the same sample are listed, as sequenced in a study of blood T cell repertoires in COVID-19. Some clones are missing from TCRdb's copy, which holds only in-frame ones; the method was immunoSEQ multiplex PCR. The data contain 120,000 or so clones, over 75% of them singletons. Sequenced material: peripheral blood. These receptor sequences come from a woman aged 80 or over with acute or convalescent COVID-19.

The V gene is TRBV9, the J gene TRBJ2-2; D is unresolved. The CDR3 is made up of 13 amino acids. Germline V gene data show CDR1 as SGDLS and CDR2 as YYNGEE. V was shortened by 4 bases and J by 0 bases, with 4 bases between the two germline ends. CDR3 sequence reads: CASSSPNTGELFF. The DNA for the CDR3 is TGTGCCAGCAGCTCTCCGAACACCGGGGAGCTGTTTTTT.

V and J are TRBV6-5 and TRBJ2-7, with 7 bases identical to TRBD1. The CDR3 totals 15 residues. V lost 6 bases to trimming and J lost 3 bases; unmatched junction nucleotides: 11. Germline lookup yields CDR1 MNHEY and CDR2 SVGAGI. This CDR3 reads CASRGKAGGIYEQYF. In DNA, the CDR3 is TGTGCCAGCAGGGGGAAGGCAGGGGGAATCTACGAGCAGTACTTC.

This rearrangement joins TRBV19 to TRBJ2-2; D is unresolved. Per the germline V gene, CDR1 is LNHDA and CDR2 is SQIVND (reference sequence). Trimming removed 4 bases from V and 8 bases from J, with 17 bases in between. The length of the CDR3 is 15 residues. The CDR3 region has the DNA TGTGCCAGTAGTAGTGCCTTGAGCGCACGGGGGGAGCTGTTTTTT. It codes for CASSSALSARGELFF. Full variable domain (missing parts from reference TRBV19 and TRBJ2-2): DGGITQSPKYLFRKEGQNVTLSCEQNLNHDAMYWYRQDPGQGLRLIYYSQIVNDFQKGDIAEGYSVSREKKESFPLTVTSAQKNPTAFYLCASSSALSARGELFFGEGSRLTVL.

The chain is built from TRBV24-1 and TRBJ1-2; D remains ambiguous. Germline V gene data show CDR1 as KGHDR and CDR2 as SFDVKD. This CDR3 contains 13 residues. V lost 5 bases, J lost 4 bases, and 10 bases lay in between. The CDR3 reads CATSGGPGYGYTF. CDR3 DNA sequence: TGTGCCACCAGTGGCGGGCCAGGCTATGGCTACACCTTC.

The chain employs TRBV18 and TRBJ1-5, with 8 bases aligning to TRBD1. J gave up 6 bases and V 2 bases, and 9 bases lay outside the gene matches. This CDR3 contains 16 residues. Germline V gene data show CDR1 as KGHSH and CDR2 as LQKENI. Written as DNA, the CDR3 is TGTGCCAGCTCACCAGGGGTGACAGGGGAACGTCAGCCCCAGCATTTT. It yields the protein CASSPGVTGERQPQHF.

V and J are TRBV2 and TRBJ1-4; possibly TRBD1 for D (6 bases). Per germline, CDR1 SNHLY and CDR2 FYNNEI. The length of the CDR3 is 13 residues. The V end was cut by 4 bases, the J end by 5 bases, with 8 bases between. CDR3 DNA: TGTGCCAGCAGTGGGACAGCCAATGAAAAACTGTTTTTT. The encoded protein is CASSGTANEKLFF. The whole variable domain, filled in from reference TRBV2 and TRBJ1-4, reads EPEVTQTPSHQVTQMGQEVILRCVPISNHLYFYWYRQILGQKVEFLVSFYNNEISEKSEIFDDQFSVERPDGSNFTLKIRSTKLEDSAMYFCASSGTANEKLFFGSGTQLSVL.

This chain joins TRBV28 and TRBJ1-6; 7 positions match TRBD1. The CDR3 is 16 amino acids. CDR1 and CDR2 from the germline V gene are MDHEN and SYDVKM. V lost 4 bases and J lost 9; bases outside the gene matches: 12. The CDR3 region has the DNA TGTGCCAGCAGTTCGCCAGGGACAGCTCCAGGTTCACCCCTCCACTTT. Protein product: CASSSPGTAPGSPLHF.

This chain links TRBV3-1 (or the pseudogene TRBV3-2) with TRBJ2-2, with 11 bases fitting TRBD1. The length of the CDR3 is 16 residues. Germline V lookup: CDR1 LGHDT, CDR2 YNNKEL (reference sequence). Trimming cost V 3 bases and J 5 bases; bases outside gene matches: 5. CDR3 residues: CASSHSGQGATGELFF. CDR3 sequence (DNA): TGTGCCAGCAGCCATTCCGGACAGGGGGCTACCGGGGAGCTGTTTTTT.